This is a list of T cell receptor beta chains from one sample in a study of shared clonotypes between healthy human individuals. The assay was immunoSEQ multiplex PCR, and TCRdb's table has in-frame clones only and misses some. Of 530,000 or so clones in the sample, over 60% were seen once. Sequenced sample: PBMCs. The receptors were sampled from a woman in her forties in good health. Some clones in this sample may be carry-over from other donors' samples. The CDR3 runs from the conserved cysteine through the conserved F or W. Fields, in order: V gene, D gene, J gene, CDR3 length, clone size, CDR3 DNA, CDR3 protein. The D gene is left open where the match is weak. Clone sizes are given selectively: once, few, many, or a class where the clone is expanded.

TRBV29-1	TRBD2	TRBJ2-1	15	NA	TGCAGCGTTCGGACTAGCGGGAGGAAACACAATGAGCAGTTCTTC	CSVRTSGRKHNEQFF
TRBV19	NA	TRBJ1-5	13	once	TGTGCCAGTAGCTCCCAGGTGGATCAGCCCCAGCATTTT	CASSSQVDQPQHF
TRBV7-9	NA	TRBJ1-1	15	NA	TGTGCCAGCAGCCCAGGGACGTTAGGGAACAGTGAAGCTTTCTTT	CASSPGTLGNSEAFF
TRBV18	NA	TRBJ1-1	15	once	TGTGCCAGCTCACCACCAGAAATCGTGAACACTGAAGCTTTCTTT	CASSPPEIVNTEAFF
TRBV5-1	TRBD1	TRBJ2-1	15	once	TGCGCCAGCAGCCAGGACAGGAGCTCCTACAATGAGCAGTTCTTC	CASSQDRSSYNEQFF
TRBV25-1	NA	TRBJ1-5	14	NA	TGTGCCAGCAGTGAACCCGGGGAGGGTCAGCCCCAGCATTTT	CASSEPGEGQPQHF
TRBV30	NA	TRBJ1-1	13	NA	TGTGCCTGGAGTCCCCGCGTGGACACTGAAGCTTTCTTT	CAWSPRVDTEAFF
TRBV7-8	TRBD2	TRBJ2-1	17	NA	TGTGCCAGCAGCTTTCCCCCCACTAGCGGGAGCTGGAATGAGCAGTTCTTC	CASSFPPTSGSWNEQFF
TRBV7-3	TRBD2	TRBJ2-2	16	few	TGTGCCAGCAGCTACCTCAGGGCGGGAGCCACCGGGGAGCTGTTTTTT	CASSYLRAGATGELFF
TRBV1	NA	TRBJ2-4	15	NA	TGCACCAGCAGCCCGGAGAGGGGAACCAAAAACATTCAGTACTTC	CTSSPERGTKNIQYF
TRBV7-9	TRBD1	TRBJ2-7	14	once	TGTGCCAGCAGCACCGACAGGGGATTGAACGAGCAGTACTTC	CASSTDRGLNEQYF